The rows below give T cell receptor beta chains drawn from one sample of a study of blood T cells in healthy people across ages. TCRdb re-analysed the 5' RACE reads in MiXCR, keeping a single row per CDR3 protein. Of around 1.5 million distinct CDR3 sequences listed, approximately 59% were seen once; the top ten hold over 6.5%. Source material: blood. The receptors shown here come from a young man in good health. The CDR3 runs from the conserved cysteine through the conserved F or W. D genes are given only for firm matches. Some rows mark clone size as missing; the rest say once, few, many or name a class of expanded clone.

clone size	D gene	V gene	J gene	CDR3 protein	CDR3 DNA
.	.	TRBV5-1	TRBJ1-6	CASSRELNSPLHF	TGCGCCAGCAGCCGCGAGCTGAATTCACCCCTCCACTTT
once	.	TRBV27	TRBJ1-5	CASSFGRSNQPQHF	TGTGCCAGCAGTTTTGGTAGGTCCAATCAGCCCCAGCATTTT
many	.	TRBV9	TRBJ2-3	CASSVEVLDTQYF	TGTGCCAGCAGCGTAGAGGTCCTGGATACGCAGTATTTT
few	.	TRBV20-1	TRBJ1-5	CSARDGWGEPQHF	TGCAGTGCTAGAGATGGGTGGGGGGAACCACAGCATTTT
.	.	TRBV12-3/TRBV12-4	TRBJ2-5	CASSSTRGAETQYF	TGTGCCAGCAGTTCAACAAGAGGGGCAGAGACCCAGTACTTC
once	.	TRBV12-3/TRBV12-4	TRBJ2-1	CASSLARGRGDNEQFF	TGTGCCAGCAGTTTAGCGCGGGGGCGAGGAGATAATGAGCAGTTCTTC
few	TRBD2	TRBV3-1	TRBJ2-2	CASSHWGRGPNTGELFF	TGTGCCAGCAGCCACTGGGGGAGGGGACCGAACACCGGGGAGCTGTTTTTT
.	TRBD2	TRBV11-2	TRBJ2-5	CASSPSGGNRETQYF	TGTGCCAGCAGCCCTAGCGGGGGGAATCGAGAGACCCAGTACTTC
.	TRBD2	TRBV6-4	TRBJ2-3	CASSAQLAGGDTQYF	TGTGCCAGCAGTGCCCAACTAGCGGGGGGAGATACGCAGTATTTT
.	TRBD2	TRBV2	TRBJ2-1	CASSEGLAGEFF	TGTGCCAGCAGTGAAGGACTAGCGGGAGAGTTCTTC
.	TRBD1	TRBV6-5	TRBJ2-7	CASSPQIGDRGYEQYF	TGTGCCAGCAGCCCCCAGATCGGCGACAGGGGCTACGAGCAGTACTTC
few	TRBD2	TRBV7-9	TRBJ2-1	CASSLGQSPGLGVDEQFF	TGTGCCAGCAGCTTAGGACAAAGTCCGGGACTAGGAGTCGATGAGCAGTTCTTC
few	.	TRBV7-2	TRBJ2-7	CASSFARAYEQYF	TGTGCCAGCAGCTTTGCCAGGGCCTACGAGCAGTACTTC
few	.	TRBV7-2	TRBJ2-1	CASSNPAGLDTFF	TGTGCCAGCAGCAACCCGGCGGGGTTAGATACGTTCTTC
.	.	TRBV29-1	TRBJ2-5	CSVDGDKVETQYF	TGCAGCGTTGATGGGGACAAGGTGGAGACCCAGTACTTC
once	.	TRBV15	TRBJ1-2	CATSRVQETPHGYTF	TGTGCCACCAGCAGAGTACAAGAAACCCCACATGGCTACACCTTC
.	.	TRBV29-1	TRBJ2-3	CSVGGTVNTDTQYF	TGCAGCGTTGGTGGGACCGTGAACACAGATACGCAGTATTTT
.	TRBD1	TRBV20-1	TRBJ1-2	CSATNPLDRVDSYGYTF	TGCAGTGCCACCAACCCCCTGGACAGGGTGGATTCCTATGGCTACACCTTC
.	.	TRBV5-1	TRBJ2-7	CASSSSGPYSGEQYF	TGCGCCAGCAGCTCCTCCGGGCCCTACTCAGGCGAGCAGTACTTC
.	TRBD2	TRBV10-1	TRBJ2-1	CASSEISGIRNEQFF	TGCGCCAGCAGTGAGATTAGCGGGATCCGCAATGAGCAGTTCTTC
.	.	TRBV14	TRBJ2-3	CASSQRTGALGDTQYF	TGTGCCAGCAGCCAACGGACGGGGGCCTTGGGGGATACGCAGTATTTT
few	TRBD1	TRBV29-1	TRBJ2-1	CSVTGQGRYNEQFF	TGCAGCGTTACGGGACAGGGAAGATACAATGAGCAGTTCTTC
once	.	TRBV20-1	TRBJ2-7	CSASTRPQGNEQYF	TGCAGTGCTAGCACGCGCCCACAGGGAAATGAGCAGTACTTC
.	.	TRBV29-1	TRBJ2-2	CSVEGRGVNTGELFF	TGCAGCGTTGAGGGGCGGGGTGTGAACACCGGGGAGCTGTTTTTT
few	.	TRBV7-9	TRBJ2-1	CASSLATDSYNEQFF	TGTGCCAGCAGCTTAGCGACCGACTCGTACAATGAGCAGTTCTTC
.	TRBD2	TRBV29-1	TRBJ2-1	CSVEFGLAGGGNEQFF	TGCAGCGTTGAATTCGGACTAGCGGGAGGCGGCAATGAGCAGTTCTTC
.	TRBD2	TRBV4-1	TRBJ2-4	CASSQVAPGTSKAGENIQYF	TGCGCCAGCAGCCAAGTAGCCCCCGGGACTAGCAAAGCAGGGGAAAACATTCAGTACTTC
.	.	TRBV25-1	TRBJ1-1	CAGTPDQNMNTEAFF	TGTGCCGGCACTCCGGATCAGAACATGAACACTGAAGCTTTCTTT
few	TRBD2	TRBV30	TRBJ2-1	CAGKGTSQRSYNEQFF	TGTGCCGGGAAAGGGACTAGCCAACGCTCCTACAATGAGCAGTTCTTC